This T cell receptor (beta chain) was sequenced in a study of OX40 agonist ivuxolimab in advanced cancers. Overall study: Intravenous ivuxolimab at 0.01 to 10 mg/kg was given to patients every 2 weeks.

Study results and limitations: Partial responders at 0.1-3.0 mg/kg showed near-lowest clonal expansion. CD4+ and CD8+ T cells in blood underwent clonal expansion by week 6 at 0.1 to 3.0 mg/kg. Low normalized T-cell clonal expansion also characterized some of the nonresponders.

With respect to this clone: The antigen remains undetermined.

Data came from immunoSEQ multiplex PCR; TCRdb stores just in-frame clones and leaves some out. This sample has approximately 12,000 clones, with around 70% found just once. The germline V gene has CDR1 LNHNV and CDR2 YYDKDF (reference sequence). This CDR3 contains 13 residues. V was shortened by 1 base and J by 8 bases, with 9 bases between the two germline ends. This rearrangement joins TRBV15 to TRBJ2-4; D may be TRBD1 or TRBD2 (6 bases each). This receptor was taken from an adult with an advanced solid tumor such as melanoma, head and neck, liver or kidney cancer. Sequencing used CD4+ or CD8+ T cells sorted from blood, obtained in a trial of the OX40 agonist ivuxolimab. CDR3 in amino acids: CATSRGGADIQYF. The CDR3 DNA reads as TGTGCCACCAGCAGAGGGGGGGCAGACATTCAGTACTTC.